The T cell receptor beta chain under discussion was sequenced for a study of blood T cell repertoires in COVID-19. Profiled with immunoSEQ multiplex PCR; TCRdb holds only in-frame clones, not every one. The table shows approximately 240,000 clones, with 75% to 90% occurring only once. All enrollees were about 18 to 89 years old and from approximately 25 US areas. Cohorts were determined from participant-reported clinical history. Germline values: CDR1 LGHDT, CDR2 YNNKEL (reference sequence). V shed 4 bases and J shed 1 base, with 10 bases lying between them. CDR3 length: 14 amino acids. The V gene is TRBV3-1 (or the pseudogene TRBV3-2), the J gene TRBJ1-1; weak D call: TRBD1 (6 bases). The sample was PBMCs or T cells enriched from blood (not recorded which). This sequence originates from a woman aged 18-29 years in a cohort exposed to, infected with or recovered from COVID-19 (not recorded which). The CDR3 loop reads CASSLTQGNTEAFF. As DNA, the CDR3 is TGTGCCAGCAGCCTAACACAGGGGAACACTGAAGCTTTCTTT.